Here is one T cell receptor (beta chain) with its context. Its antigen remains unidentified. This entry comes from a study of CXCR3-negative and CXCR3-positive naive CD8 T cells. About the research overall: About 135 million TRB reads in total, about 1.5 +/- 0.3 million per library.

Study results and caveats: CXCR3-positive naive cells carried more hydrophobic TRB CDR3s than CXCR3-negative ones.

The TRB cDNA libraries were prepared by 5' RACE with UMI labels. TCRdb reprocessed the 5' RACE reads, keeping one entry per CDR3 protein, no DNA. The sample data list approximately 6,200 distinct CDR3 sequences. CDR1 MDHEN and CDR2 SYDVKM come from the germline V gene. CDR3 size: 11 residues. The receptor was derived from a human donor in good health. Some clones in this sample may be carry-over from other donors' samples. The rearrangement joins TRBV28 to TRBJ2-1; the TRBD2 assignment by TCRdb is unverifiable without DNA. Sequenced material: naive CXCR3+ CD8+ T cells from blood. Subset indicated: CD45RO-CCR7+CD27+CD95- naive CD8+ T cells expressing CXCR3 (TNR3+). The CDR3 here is CASSPRLEQFF.